The sequence of this T cell receptor beta chain was determined in a study of CDR3 diversity in severe acne. TCRdb re-called the PCR reads through MiXCR, storing one row per CDR3 protein. The sample lists some 85,000 distinct CDR3 sequences; around 47% were seen once. Germline CDR1 and CDR2: MDHEN and SYDVKM. This CDR3 region has 15 residues. V shed 7 bases and J 1 base; nucleotides not matched to a gene: 7. V usage is TRBV28 and J usage is TRBJ2-5, with 9 positions matching TRBD2. This TCR was recovered from a male donor with severe acne vulgaris. The sample taken for sequencing was blood. The CDR3 here is CASNSRAGGQETQYF. For the CDR3, the DNA is TGTGCCAGCAATAGTCGAGCGGGAGGCCAAGAGACCCAGTACTTC.